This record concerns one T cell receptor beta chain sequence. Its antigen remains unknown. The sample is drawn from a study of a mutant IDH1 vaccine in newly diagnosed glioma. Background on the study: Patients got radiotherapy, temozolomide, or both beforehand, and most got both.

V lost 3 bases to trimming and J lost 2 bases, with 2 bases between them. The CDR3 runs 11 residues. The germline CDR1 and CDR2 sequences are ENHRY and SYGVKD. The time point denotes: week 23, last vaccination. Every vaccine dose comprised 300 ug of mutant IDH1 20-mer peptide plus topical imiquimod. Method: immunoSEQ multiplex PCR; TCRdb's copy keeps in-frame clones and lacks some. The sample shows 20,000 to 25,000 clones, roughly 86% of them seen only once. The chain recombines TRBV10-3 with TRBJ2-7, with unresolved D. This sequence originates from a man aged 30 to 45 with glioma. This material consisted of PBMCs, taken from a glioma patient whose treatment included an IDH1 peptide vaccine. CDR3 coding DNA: TGTGCCATCAGTGACGCCTACGAGCAGTACTTC. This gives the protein CAISDAYEQYF.